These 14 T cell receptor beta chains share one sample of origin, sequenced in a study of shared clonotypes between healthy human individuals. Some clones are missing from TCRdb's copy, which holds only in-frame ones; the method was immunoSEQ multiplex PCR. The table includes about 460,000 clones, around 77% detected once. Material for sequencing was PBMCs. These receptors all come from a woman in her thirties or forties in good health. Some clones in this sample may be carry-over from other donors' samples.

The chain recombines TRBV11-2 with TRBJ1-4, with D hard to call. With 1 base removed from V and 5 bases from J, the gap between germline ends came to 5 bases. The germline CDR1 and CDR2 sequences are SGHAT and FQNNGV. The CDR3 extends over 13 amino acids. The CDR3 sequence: CASSLGINEKLFF. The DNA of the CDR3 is TGTGCCAGCAGCTTAGGAATAAATGAAAAACTGTTTTTT.

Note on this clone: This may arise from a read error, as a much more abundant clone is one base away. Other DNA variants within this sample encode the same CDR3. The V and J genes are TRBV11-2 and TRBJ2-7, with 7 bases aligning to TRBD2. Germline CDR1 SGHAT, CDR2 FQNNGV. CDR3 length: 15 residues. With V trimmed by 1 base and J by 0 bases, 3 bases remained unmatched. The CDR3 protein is CASSLAGGSSYEQYF. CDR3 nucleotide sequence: TGTGCCAGCAGCTTAGCGGGCGGGAGCTCCTACGAGCAGTACTTC.

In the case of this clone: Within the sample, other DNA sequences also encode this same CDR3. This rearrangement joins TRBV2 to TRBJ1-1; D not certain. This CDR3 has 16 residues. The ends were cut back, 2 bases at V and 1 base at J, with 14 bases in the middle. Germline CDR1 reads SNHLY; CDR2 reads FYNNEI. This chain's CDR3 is CASSERQQATNTEAFF. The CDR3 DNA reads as TGTGCCAGCAGTGAACGGCAGCAAGCAACGAACACTGAAGCTTTCTTT. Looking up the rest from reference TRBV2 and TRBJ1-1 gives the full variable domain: EPEVTQTPSHQVTQMGQEVILRCVPISNHLYFYWYRQILGQKVEFLVSFYNNEISEKSEIFDDQFSVERPDGSNFTLKIRSTKLEDSAMYFCASSERQQATNTEAFFGQGTRLTVV.

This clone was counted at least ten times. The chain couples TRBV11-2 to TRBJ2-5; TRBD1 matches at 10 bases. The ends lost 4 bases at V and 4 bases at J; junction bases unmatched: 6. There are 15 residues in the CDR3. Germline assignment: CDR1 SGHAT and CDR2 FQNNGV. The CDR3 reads CASSSTGQGTETQYF. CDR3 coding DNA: TGTGCCAGCAGCTCCACGGGACAGGGGACAGAGACCCAGTACTTC.

CDR3 amino acids: CASSFYMNTEAFF. The DNA of the CDR3 is TGTGCCAGCAGCTTCTACATGAACACTGAAGCTTTCTTT. J is TRBJ1-1 and V is TRBV11-3; D ambiguous. The CDR3 has 13 amino acids. Germline CDR1 SGHNT, CDR2 YENEEA. V shed 3 bases and J shed 0 bases, with 5 bases lying between them.

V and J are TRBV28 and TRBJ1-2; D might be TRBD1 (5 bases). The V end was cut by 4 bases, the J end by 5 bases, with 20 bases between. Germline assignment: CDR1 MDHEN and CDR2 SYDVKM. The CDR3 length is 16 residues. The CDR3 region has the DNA TGTGCCAGCAGTTCAGGGACGGAGACAATTATTTATGGCTACACCTTC. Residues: CASSSGTETIIYGYTF.

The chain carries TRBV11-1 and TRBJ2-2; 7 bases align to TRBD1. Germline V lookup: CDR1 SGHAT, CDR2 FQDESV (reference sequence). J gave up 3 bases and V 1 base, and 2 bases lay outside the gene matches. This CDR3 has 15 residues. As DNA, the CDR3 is TGTGCCAGCAGCTTAGGGACAGGCCACACCGGGGAGCTGTTTTTT. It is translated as CASSLGTGHTGELFF.

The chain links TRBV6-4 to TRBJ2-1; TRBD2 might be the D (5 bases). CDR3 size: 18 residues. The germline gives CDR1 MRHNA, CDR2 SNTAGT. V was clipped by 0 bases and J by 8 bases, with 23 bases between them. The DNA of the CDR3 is TGTGCCAGCAGTGACTCCCGGGGTTACCATAAGCCCCGGGATGAGCAGTTCTTC. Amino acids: CASSDSRGYHKPRDEQFF.

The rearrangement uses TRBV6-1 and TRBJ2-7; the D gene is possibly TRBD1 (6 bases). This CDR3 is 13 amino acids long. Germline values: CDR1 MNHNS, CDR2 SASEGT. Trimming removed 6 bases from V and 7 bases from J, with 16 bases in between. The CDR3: CASRDQGSREQYF. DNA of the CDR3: TGTGCCAGCAGAGACCAGGGGTCCCGTGAGCAGTACTTC.

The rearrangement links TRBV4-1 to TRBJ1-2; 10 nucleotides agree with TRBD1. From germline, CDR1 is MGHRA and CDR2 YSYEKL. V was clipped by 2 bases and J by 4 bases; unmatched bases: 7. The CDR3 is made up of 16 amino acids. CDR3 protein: CASSQMGQGNGYGYTF. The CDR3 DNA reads TGCGCCAGCAGCCAAATGGGACAGGGGAATGGCTATGGCTACACCTTC.

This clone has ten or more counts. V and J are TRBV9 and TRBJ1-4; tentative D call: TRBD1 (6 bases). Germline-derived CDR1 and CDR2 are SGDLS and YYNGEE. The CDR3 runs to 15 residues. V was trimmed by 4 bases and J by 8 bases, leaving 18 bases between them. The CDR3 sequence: CASSPRGQGREKLFF. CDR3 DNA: TGTGCCAGCAGCCCCCGGGGGCAGGGTCGGGAAAAACTGTTTTTT.

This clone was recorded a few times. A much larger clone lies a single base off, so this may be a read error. The CDR3 loop reads CASSQDVPHTGGGGEKLFF. The CDR3 DNA reads as TGTGCCAGCAGCCAAGATGTACCCCATACAGGAGGGGGCGGTGAAAAACTGTTTTTT. This chain links TRBV4-2 with TRBJ1-4; 7 nucleotides match TRBD1. Germline trimming cut 0 bases from V and 7 bases from J; bases unmatched to any gene: 17. Per germline, CDR1 LGHNA and CDR2 YNFKEQ. This CDR3 contains 19 residues.

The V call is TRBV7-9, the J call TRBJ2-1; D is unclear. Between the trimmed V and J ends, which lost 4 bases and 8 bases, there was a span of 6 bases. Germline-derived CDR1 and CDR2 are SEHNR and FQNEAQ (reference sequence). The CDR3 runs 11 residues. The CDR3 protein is CASSWADEQFF. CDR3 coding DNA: TGTGCCAGCAGCTGGGCGGATGAGCAGTTCTTC.

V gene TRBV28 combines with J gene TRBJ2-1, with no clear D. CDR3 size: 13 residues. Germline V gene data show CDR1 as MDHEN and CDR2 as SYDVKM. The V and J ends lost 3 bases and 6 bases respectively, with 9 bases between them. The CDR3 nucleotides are TGTGCCAGCAGTTTTTGGGTAGGCAATGAGCAGTTCTTC. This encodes CASSFWVGNEQFF.